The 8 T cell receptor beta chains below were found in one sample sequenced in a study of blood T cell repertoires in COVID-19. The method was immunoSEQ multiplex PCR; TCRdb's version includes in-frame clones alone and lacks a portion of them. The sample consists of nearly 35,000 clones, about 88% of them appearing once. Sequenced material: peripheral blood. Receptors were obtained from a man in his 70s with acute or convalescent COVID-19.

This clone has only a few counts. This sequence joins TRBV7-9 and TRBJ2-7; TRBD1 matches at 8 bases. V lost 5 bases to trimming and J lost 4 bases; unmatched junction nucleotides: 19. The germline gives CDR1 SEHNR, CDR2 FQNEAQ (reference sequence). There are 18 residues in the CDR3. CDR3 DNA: TGTGCCAGCAGCCCGCCCTCTCTTTCGTGGACAGGGTCTTACGAGCAGTACTTC. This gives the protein CASSPPSLSWTGSYEQYF.

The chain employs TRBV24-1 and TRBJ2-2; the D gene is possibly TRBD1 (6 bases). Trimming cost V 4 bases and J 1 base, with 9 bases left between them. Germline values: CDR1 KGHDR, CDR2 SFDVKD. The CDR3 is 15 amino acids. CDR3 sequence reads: CATSDATGNTGELFF. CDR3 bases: TGTGCCACCAGTGACGCGACAGGGAACACCGGGGAGCTGTTTTTT.

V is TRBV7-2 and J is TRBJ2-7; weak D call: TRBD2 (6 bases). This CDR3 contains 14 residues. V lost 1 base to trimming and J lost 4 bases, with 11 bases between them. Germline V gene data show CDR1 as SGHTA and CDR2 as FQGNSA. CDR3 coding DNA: TGTGCCAGCAGCTTAGGGGGGGACGTGTACGAGCAGTACTTC. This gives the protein CASSLGGDVYEQYF.

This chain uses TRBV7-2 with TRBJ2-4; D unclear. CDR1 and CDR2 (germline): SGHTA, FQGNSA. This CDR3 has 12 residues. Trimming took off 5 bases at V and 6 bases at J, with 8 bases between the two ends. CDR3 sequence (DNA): TGTGCCAGCAGCCTCCCGGGAAACATTCAGTACTTC. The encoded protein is CASSLPGNIQYF.

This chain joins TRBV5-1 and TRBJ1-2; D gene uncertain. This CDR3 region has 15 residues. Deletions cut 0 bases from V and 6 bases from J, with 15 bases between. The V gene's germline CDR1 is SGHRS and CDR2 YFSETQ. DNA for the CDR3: TGCGCCAGCAGCTTGGCCGGGGAGACGGCAGATGGCTACACCTTC. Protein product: CASSLAGETADGYTF.

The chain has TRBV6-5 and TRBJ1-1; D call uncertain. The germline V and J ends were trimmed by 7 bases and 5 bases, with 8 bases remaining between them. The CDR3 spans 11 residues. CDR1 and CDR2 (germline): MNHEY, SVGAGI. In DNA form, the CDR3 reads TGTGCCAGCACCTCAACAACTGAAGCTTTCTTT. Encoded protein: CASTSTTEAFF.

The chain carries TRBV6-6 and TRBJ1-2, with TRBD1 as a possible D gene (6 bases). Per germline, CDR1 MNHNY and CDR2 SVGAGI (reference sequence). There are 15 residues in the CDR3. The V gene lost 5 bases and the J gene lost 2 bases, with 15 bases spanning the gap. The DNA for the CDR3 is TGTGCCAGCAGTGGCTCCACAGGGATCAACTATGGCTACACCTTC. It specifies CASSGSTGINYGYTF.

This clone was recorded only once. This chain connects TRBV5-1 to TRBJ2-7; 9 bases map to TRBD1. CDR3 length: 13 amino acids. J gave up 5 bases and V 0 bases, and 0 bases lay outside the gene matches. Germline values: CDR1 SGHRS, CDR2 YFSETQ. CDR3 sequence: CASSLGQGDEQYF. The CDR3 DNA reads TGCGCCAGCAGCTTGGGACAGGGGGACGAGCAGTACTTC.